Below are 21 T cell receptor beta chains sequenced from a single sample in a study of cytomegalovirus exposure and HLA in healthy donors. Primers: 60 Vbeta forward and 13 Jbeta reverse. The table came from immunoSEQ multiplex PCR; TCRdb's copy has only in-frame clones and leaves some out. Among around 140,000 clones listed, 76% were seen once. Sample: PBMCs. These receptors originate from a female donor in good health and CMV-seropositive.

With respect to this clone: At one boundary the junction diverges from the germline segment, which might be a read error. The chain couples TRBV7-9 to TRBJ1-1, with a tentative D call TRBD1 (5 bases). The germline V gene encodes CDR1 SEHNR and CDR2 FQNEAQ (reference sequence). The CDR3 loop spans 12 amino acids. The chain's CDR3 is CSSSWQGMGAFF. The CDR3, as DNA: TGTTCCAGCAGCTGGCAGGGTATGGGAGCTTTCTTT.

The chain uses TRBV16 and TRBJ1-5; D is undetermined. V was shortened by 0 bases and J by 0 bases, with 9 bases between the two germline ends. CDR3 length: 16 residues. CDR1 and CDR2 (germline): KGHSY, FQNENV. CDR3 protein: CASSQSNHYSNQPQHF. As DNA, the CDR3 is TGTGCCAGCAGCCAATCCAACCACTATAGCAATCAGCCCCAGCATTTT.

The chain couples TRBV6-5 to TRBJ2-1; D ambiguous. The germline V gene has CDR1 MNHEY and CDR2 SVGAGI. The CDR3 spans 15 residues. Trimming removed 3 bases from V and 0 bases from J, with 9 bases in between. This CDR3 is CASSYGTSSYNEQFF. The CDR3 nucleotides are TGTGCCAGCAGTTATGGTACAAGCTCCTACAATGAGCAGTTCTTC.

The J gene is TRBJ2-7, the V gene TRBV2, with D unresolved. V was cut by 5 bases and J by 3 bases, with 5 bases left in between. Per germline, CDR1 SNHLY and CDR2 FYNNEI. The CDR3 totals 11 residues. CDR3 sequence: CASSFLYEQYF. The CDR3 DNA is TGTGCCAGCAGTTTCCTCTACGAGCAGTACTTC.

The chain links TRBV10-3 to TRBJ1-2, with D tentatively TRBD1 (6 bases). In germline, CDR1 is ENHRY, CDR2 SYGVKD. Trimming removed 0 bases from V and 2 bases from J, with 16 bases in between. The CDR3 length is 17 residues. The CDR3 reads CAISESPDRASNYGYTF. In DNA, the CDR3 is TGTGCCATCAGTGAGTCTCCGGACAGAGCTTCAAACTATGGCTACACCTTC.

The rearrangement uses TRBV12-5 and TRBJ2-1; 8 bases align to TRBD1. With V trimmed by 6 bases and J by 16 bases, 8 bases remained unmatched. CDR1 is LGHNT, CDR2 FRNRAP, per germline. This CDR3 comprises 11 residues. CDR3: CASGRRDRTFF. CDR3 bases: TGTGCTAGTGGCCGCCGGGACAGGACCTTCTTC.

This clone was seen a handful of times. The rearrangement joins TRBV6-4 to TRBJ1-6; possibly TRBD1 for D (5 bases). Germline-derived CDR1 and CDR2 are MRHNA and SNTAGT. The length of the CDR3 is 13 residues. Trimming pared 6 bases from V and 6 bases from J, leaving 9 bases between. CDR3 DNA: TGTGCCAGCAGATCAGGGTTTAATTCACCCCTCCACTTT. Its translation: CASRSGFNSPLHF.

The rearrangement joins TRBV7-2 to TRBJ2-5; 9 nucleotides align to TRBD2. CDR3 size: 17 residues. Per germline, CDR1 SGHTA and CDR2 FQGNSA. V lost 2 bases, J lost 5 bases, and 12 bases stayed unmatched. DNA for the CDR3: TGTGCCAGCAGCTTAATTTGGTCTAGCGGGGCCGGTGAGACCCAGTACTTC. Translation gives CASSLIWSSGAGETQYF.

This clone was seen only a few times. The chain carries TRBV7-2 and TRBJ2-7; 8 bases are a match to TRBD2. The J segment lost 6 bases and the V segment lost 5 bases, leaving 12 bases of the junction unmatched. Per the germline V gene, CDR1 is SGHTA and CDR2 is FQGNSA. This CDR3 has 15 residues. CDR3 nucleotides: TGTGCCAGCAGCCCGCTTCTTAGGACTAGCAGCGAGCAGTACTTC. As protein: CASSPLLRTSSEQYF. The variable domain in full, completed from reference TRBV7-2 and TRBJ2-7, reads GAGVSQSPSNKVTEKGKDVELRCDPISGHTALYWYRQSLGQGLEFLIYFQGNSAPDKSGLPSDRFSAERTGGSVSTLTIQRTQQEDSAVYLCASSPLLRTSSEQYFGPGTRLTVT.

A few counts support this clone. The CDR3 DNA reads TGTGCCAGCAGTGGGGGCAGGGGGCCCAGCACTGAAGCTTTCTTT. Encoded protein: CASSGGRGPSTEAFF. The rearrangement uses TRBV2 and TRBJ1-1, with 8 bases fitting TRBD1. V lost 4 bases to trimming and J lost 4 bases; unmatched junction nucleotides: 8. CDR1 is SNHLY and CDR2 is FYNNEI in the germline V gene. The CDR3 loop spans 15 amino acids.

V gene TRBV9 combines with J gene TRBJ2-3; 8 bases align to TRBD2. CDR1 and CDR2 (germline): SGDLS, YYNGEE. The CDR3 loop spans 16 amino acids. V gave up 1 base and J gave up 1 base; unmatched junction bases: 5. CDR3 sequence (DNA): TGTGCCAGCAGCGTAACAGCGGGAGTGGGCACAGATACGCAGTATTTT. This sequence encodes CASSVTAGVGTDTQYF.

V and J are TRBV7-2 and TRBJ2-7, with TRBD1 matching 9 bases. Germline CDR1 SGHTA, CDR2 FQGNSA. V was pared by 4 bases and J by 6 bases, with 7 bases of the junction left unmatched. This CDR3 is 14 amino acids long. CDR3 coding DNA: TGTGCCAGCAGCTCGTACAGGGGGCAGAGCGAGCAGTACTTC. Its protein product is CASSSYRGQSEQYF.

This clone showed up just a few times. This chain uses TRBV19 with TRBJ1-2; 7 positions match TRBD1. V dropped 0 bases and J dropped 7; count of bases not matched to a gene: 2. The CDR3 covers 13 residues. CDR1 LNHDA and CDR2 SQIVND come from the germline V gene (reference sequence). The CDR3 nucleotides are TGTGCCAGTAGTATAGAGCACAGGGGTGGCTACACCTTC. Its translation: CASSIEHRGGYTF.

In this sample, this clone turned up a few times. The chain employs TRBV4-2 and TRBJ2-3; D is ambiguous. V shed 4 bases and J shed 0 bases, with 17 bases lying between them. This CDR3 has 17 amino acids. Per the germline V gene, CDR1 is LGHNA and CDR2 is YNFKEQ. CDR3 sequence: CASSLVGQALSTDTQYF. The DNA of the CDR3 is TGTGCCAGCAGCCTGGTGGGTCAGGCGCTAAGCACAGATACGCAGTATTTT.

The rearrangement links TRBV28 to TRBJ2-1, with 7 bases matching TRBD1. CDR1 is MDHEN, CDR2 SYDVKM, per germline. V dropped 3 bases and J dropped 4; count of bases not matched to a gene: 6. This CDR3 has 15 residues. The CDR3 here is CASSLSGQLYNEQFF. The CDR3 coding sequence is TGTGCCAGCAGTTTGTCGGGACAGTTATACAATGAGCAGTTCTTC.

The CDR3 DNA reads TGTGCCAGTAAACGATCGGCGGGGGGCAATGAGCAGTTCTTC. Its protein is CASKRSAGGNEQFF. The chain couples TRBV19 to TRBJ2-1; 8 bases are a match to TRBD2. This CDR3 is built from 14 residues. V shed 7 bases, J shed 6 bases, and the junction held 8 bases outside the gene matches. Germline V gene data show CDR1 as LNHDA and CDR2 as SQIVND (reference sequence). Combining the CDR3 with reference TRBV19 and TRBJ2-1 gives the whole variable domain DGGITQSPKYLFRKEGQNVTLSCEQNLNHDAMYWYRQDPGQGLRLIYYSQIVNDFQKGDIAEGYSVSREKKESFPLTVTSAQKNPTAFYLCASKRSAGGNEQFFGPGTRLTVL.

This sequence joins TRBV5-4 and TRBJ1-1; D uncertain. The CDR3 has 12 residues. Per germline, CDR1 SGHNT and CDR2 YYREEE (reference sequence). V dropped 1 base and J dropped 6 bases, with 7 bases sitting between them. CDR3 loop: CASSLIGSEAFF. The CDR3 region has the DNA TGTGCCAGCAGCTTGATCGGGTCTGAAGCTTTCTTT.

The sample holds a few counts of this clone. This rearrangement joins TRBV7-2 to TRBJ1-3; D may be TRBD1 (6 bases). Germline V gene lookup returns CDR1 SGHTA and CDR2 FQGNSA. This CDR3 region has 14 residues. V lost 7 bases, J lost 0 bases, and 10 bases lay in between. CDR3 region: CASKQGHSGNTIYF. Here the CDR3 DNA reads TGTGCCAGCAAACAGGGACACTCTGGAAACACCATATATTTT.

The chain recombines TRBV9 with TRBJ2-2, with 7 bases aligning to TRBD2. CDR3 length: 15 amino acids. Germline values: CDR1 SGDLS, CDR2 YYNGEE. V trimming: 3 bases; J trimming: 1 base; junction bases outside the gene matches: 3. In DNA, the CDR3 is TGTGCCAGCAGCGGAGCGGGAATGAACACCGGGGAGCTGTTTTTT. Its translation: CASSGAGMNTGELFF.

The chain employs TRBV4-1 and TRBJ2-6, with 13 positions matching TRBD2. The length of the CDR3 is 18 residues. Germline V lookup: CDR1 MGHRA, CDR2 YSYEKL. The ends lost 3 bases at V and 3 bases at J; junction bases unmatched: 5. This CDR3 reads CASSQGGLAGFGANVLTF. CDR3 nucleotides: TGCGCCAGCAGCCAGGGGGGACTAGCGGGATTTGGGGCCAACGTCCTGACTTTC.

The J gene is TRBJ2-4, the V gene TRBV25-1; maybe TRBD1 (6 bases). The V gene lost 2 bases and the J gene lost 6 bases, with 8 bases spanning the gap. The CDR3 has 13 residues. Germline CDR1 is MGHDK and CDR2 is SYGVNS. This CDR3 is CASSEQQGNIQYF. The CDR3 nucleotides read TGTGCCAGCAGTGAACAACAGGGAAACATTCAGTACTTC.